Shown below are 24 T cell receptor beta chains from a single sample sequenced in a study of CD8+ T cells in alopecia areata listed by TCRdb under 2018. This sample's time point label indicates: less than 30 weeks on oral tofacitinib. The treatment or condition label for this specimen denotes: oral pan-JAK inhibitor, 5-10 mg twice daily. Libraries came from the immunoSEQ multiplex PCR assay. RNA was extracted from all samples and reverse transcribed into cDNA as template for TCR sequencing. The table comes from immuneACCESS by way of TCRdb, which keeps in-frame sequences with V and J called. Part of the clones is missing from these tables; in studies checked, under half for an unresolved V gene and the rest for unknown reasons. The sample yields about 200,000 clones; more than 45% were counted once. The top ten clones comprise 5.5% of the sample. The starting material was CD4+ T cells sorted from blood, obtained at week 24, from a patient treated with tofacitinib. Every receptor here comes from a human donor with alopecia areata.

About this clone itself: Other nucleotide sequences from this sample produce the same CDR3. The rearrangement joins TRBV5-1 to TRBJ2-1, with D possibly matching TRBD1 (5 bases). CDR1 and CDR2 (germline): SGHRS, YFSETQ. The CDR3 loop spans 13 amino acids. V was shortened by 0 bases and J by 5 bases, with 6 bases between the two germline ends. CDR3 amino acids: CASSLGRDNEQFF. Written as DNA, the CDR3 is TGCGCCAGCAGCTTGGGCAGGGACAATGAGCAGTTCTTC.

The CDR3 DNA sequence: TGTGCCAGCCAAAGGGGGGACATAAACACAGATACGCAGTATTTT. It specifies CASQRGDINTDTQYF. This chain uses TRBV7-9 with TRBJ2-3; D possibly matches TRBD1 or TRBD2 (6 bases each). This CDR3 has 15 amino acids. Germline CDR1 SEHNR, CDR2 FQNEAQ (reference sequence). Trimming shortened V by 8 bases and J by 2 bases, and 17 bases separated the two germline ends.

This clone was seen a handful of times. The chain joins TRBV5-1 to TRBJ1-1; TRBD1 matches at 7 bases. CDR3 length equals 15 residues. Germline V lookup: CDR1 SGHRS, CDR2 YFSETQ. V was clipped by 0 bases and J by 4 bases; unmatched bases: 6. DNA for the CDR3: TGCGCCAGCAGCTTGGCAGGGAGGGGGCTCACTGAAGCTTTCTTT. It is translated as CASSLAGRGLTEAFF.

The rearrangement links TRBV2 to TRBJ1-5; a weak D match, TRBD1 (5 bases). In germline, CDR1 is SNHLY, CDR2 FYNNEI. The CDR3 length is 13 residues. Trimming left V 8 bases short and J 6 bases short, with 14 bases between. DNA for the CDR3: TGTGCCAGCGTTGAAGGGGAAGGTCAGCCCCAGCATTTT. Translating it yields CASVEGEGQPQHF.

In this sample, this clone turned up once. This chain uses TRBV4-1 with TRBJ1-5, with 7 bases aligning to TRBD1. With 3 bases clipped from V and 7 bases from J, the junction kept 9 bases outside the gene matches. CDR3 size: 15 residues. Germline V gene lookup returns CDR1 MGHRA and CDR2 YSYEKL. The CDR3 DNA follows: TGCGCCAGCAGCCACACCGGGACAGCGGGCCAGCCCCAGCATTTT. As protein: CASSHTGTAGQPQHF.

The chain employs TRBV29-1 and TRBJ2-3; D might be TRBD1 or TRBD2, each matching 5 bases. Germline V gene data show CDR1 as SQVTM and CDR2 as ANQGSEA. V was shortened by 7 bases and J by 0 bases, with 11 bases between the two germline ends. The CDR3 loop spans 13 amino acids. The CDR3 DNA reads TGCAGCGGACACCGGGACAGCACAGATACGCAGTATTTT. It yields the protein CSGHRDSTDTQYF.

The genes are TRBV7-9 and TRBJ1-5; D remains ambiguous. Germline assignment: CDR1 SEHNR and CDR2 FQNEAQ (reference sequence). The CDR3 is 12 residues long. V was pared by 3 bases and J by 5 bases, with 5 bases between. CDR3 coding DNA: TGTGCCAGCAGCTTTGCTGATCAGCCCCAGCATTTT. This translates into CASSFADQPQHF.

CDR3 amino acids: CASSAGLAGGLYEQYF. The CDR3 DNA follows: TGTGCCAGCAGCGCGGGACTAGCGGGAGGACTATACGAGCAGTACTTC. The chain is built from TRBV9 and TRBJ2-7; 15 bases fit TRBD2. After removal of 3 bases from V and 4 bases from J, the junction contained 5 bases not matched to a gene. This CDR3 has 16 amino acids. Germline V gives CDR1 SGDLS, CDR2 YYNGEE.

The chain joins TRBV5-1 to TRBJ1-1, with D hard to call. Germline CDR1 reads SGHRS; CDR2 reads YFSETQ. The V end was cut by 5 bases, the J end by 6 bases, with 17 bases between. The CDR3 runs to 14 residues. CDR3 coding DNA: TGCGCCAGCAGTAGCACAGCGGGAGGTGCTGAAGCTTTCTTT. Its protein product is CASSSTAGGAEAFF.

This clone was observed a few times. The chain joins TRBV7-9 to TRBJ1-2; the match to TRBD1 covers 10 bases. V was pared by 4 bases and J by 5 bases, with 7 bases of the junction left unmatched. This CDR3 contains 15 residues. The germline gives CDR1 SEHNR, CDR2 FQNEAQ (reference sequence). In DNA, the CDR3 is TGTGCCAGCAGCTATTCGACAGGGGGCGCATATGGCTACACCTTC. The encoded protein is CASSYSTGGAYGYTF. The whole variable domain, remainder taken from reference TRBV7-9 and TRBJ1-2, is DTGVSQNPRHKITKRGQNVTFRCDPISEHNRLYWYRQTLGQGPEFLTYFQNEAQLEKSRLLSDRFSAERPKGSFSTLEIQRTEQGDSAMYLCASSYSTGGAYGYTFGSGTRLTVV.

The chain couples TRBV2 to TRBJ2-3; D is possibly TRBD2 (6 bases). Germline values: CDR1 SNHLY, CDR2 FYNNEI. V gave up 7 bases and J gave up 1 base, with 15 bases separating them. The CDR3 spans 15 residues. DNA of the CDR3: TGTGCCAGCAAGGGACTCCCCGACGGCACAGATACGCAGTATTTT. It specifies CASKGLPDGTDTQYF.

As regards this clone: Other DNA sequences in the same sample also yield this CDR3. The chain has TRBV5-6 and TRBJ2-6; no reliable D call. CDR3 length: 14 residues. CDR1 is SGHDT and CDR2 is YYEEEE in the germline V gene. Trimming took 2 bases from V and 1 from J, leaving 4 bases between them. CDR3 bases: TGTGCCAGCAGCTTAGGGTCTGGGGCCAACGTCCTGACTTTC. Protein sequence: CASSLGSGANVLTF.

The count of this clone is one. The J gene is TRBJ2-1, the V gene TRBV4-3; no clear D gene. V shed 2 bases and J shed 8 bases, with 10 bases lying between them. The CDR3 has 13 residues. Germline V gives CDR1 LGHNA, CDR2 YSLEER. The CDR3 region is CASSQRVNDEQFF. The CDR3 DNA reads TGCGCCAGCAGCCAACGGGTCAACGATGAGCAGTTCTTC.

The rearrangement links TRBV9 to TRBJ2-7, with 10 bases aligning to TRBD2. The CDR3 is 15 residues long. V lost 2 bases, J lost 2 bases, and 4 bases stayed unmatched. Germline loops: CDR1 SGDLS, CDR2 YYNGEE. CDR3 loop: CASSVGTSATYEQYF. For the CDR3, the DNA is TGTGCCAGCAGCGTCGGGACTAGCGCGACCTACGAGCAGTACTTC. Looking up the rest from reference TRBV9 and TRBJ2-7 gives the full variable domain: DSGVTQTPKHLITATGQRVTLRCSPRSGDLSVYWYQQSLDQGLQFLIQYYNGEERAKGNILERFSAQQFPDLHSELNLSSLELGDSALYFCASSVGTSATYEQYFGPGTRLTVT.

The rearrangement joins TRBV2 to TRBJ1-6; D is uncertain. Trimming took off 2 bases at V and 9 bases at J, with 11 bases between the two ends. This CDR3 has 14 residues. The germline V gene has CDR1 SNHLY and CDR2 FYNNEI. This chain's CDR3 is CASSESVGVSPLHF. CDR3 DNA sequence: TGTGCCAGCAGTGAATCGGTCGGAGTTTCACCCCTCCACTTT.

The chain joins TRBV28 to TRBJ2-3; 8 bases fit TRBD2. There are 15 residues in the CDR3. In germline, CDR1 is MDHEN, CDR2 SYDVKM. The V gene end was trimmed by 6 bases and the J gene end by 2 bases; junction bases not matched to a gene: 7. The CDR3 nucleotides are TGTGCCAGCAGCTCACCGGGGGGGAACACAGATACGCAGTATTTT. This codes for CASSSPGGNTDTQYF. The full variable domain, completed using reference TRBV28 and TRBJ2-3, is DVKVTQSSRYLVKRTGEKVFLECVQDMDHENMFWYRQDPGLGLRLIYFSYDVKMKEKGDIPEGYSVSREKKERFSLILESASTNQTSMYLCASSSPGGNTDTQYFGPGTRLTVL.

The CDR3 bases are TGTGCCAGCAGTTTATCGAGGGAGAGGGACATTCAGTACTTC. Translation: CASSLSRERDIQYF. The chain is built from TRBV27 and TRBJ2-4; possibly TRBD2 for D (5 bases). V was trimmed by 0 bases and J by 8 bases, leaving 11 bases between them. Germline lookup yields CDR1 MNHEY and CDR2 SMNVEV (reference sequence). This CDR3 has 14 residues.

This clone was picked up one time. The genes are TRBV29-1 and TRBJ1-1, with 9 positions matching TRBD1. This CDR3 spans 15 amino acids. V lost 7 bases and J lost 2; bases outside the gene matches: 11. The germline V gene encodes CDR1 SQVTM and CDR2 ANQGSEA. CDR3 loop: CSANKGQGINTEAFF. Here the CDR3 DNA reads TGCAGCGCTAACAAAGGACAGGGGATAAACACTGAAGCTTTCTTT.

The chain couples TRBV5-4 to TRBJ2-3; D might be TRBD1 or TRBD2, each matching 6 bases. The V end was cut by 2 bases, the J end by 2 bases, with 12 bases between. This CDR3 contains 15 residues. From germline, CDR1 is SGHNT and CDR2 YYREEE (reference sequence). CDR3 sequence reads: CASSLWGAPTDTQYF. The CDR3 DNA reads as TGTGCCAGCAGCTTATGGGGGGCCCCCACAGATACGCAGTATTTT.

This chain connects TRBV7-2 to TRBJ2-5; D unclear. Trimming removed 2 bases from V and 2 bases from J, with 6 bases in between. Germline CDR1 and CDR2: SGHTA and FQGNSA. The CDR3 consists of 13 residues. The CDR3 sequence: CASSLLEQETQYF. CDR3 in DNA: TGTGCCAGCAGCTTACTTGAGCAAGAGACCCAGTACTTC.

On this clone: The same CDR3 is also encoded by other DNA sequences in this sample. The chain combines TRBV11-2 with TRBJ2-5; tentatively, D is TRBD1 or TRBD2 (5 bases each). The length of the CDR3 is 13 residues. Trimming took off 3 bases at V and 3 bases at J, with 8 bases between the two ends. Germline V CDR1 and CDR2: SGHAT, FQNNGV. The CDR3 spells CASSLGEKETQYF. The CDR3 DNA reads as TGTGCCAGCAGCTTGGGGGAGAAAGAGACCCAGTACTTC.

This clone showed up just once. CDR3 protein: CATSREGGGTYEQYF. The CDR3 DNA reads as TGTGCCACCAGCAGAGAAGGCGGGGGGACATACGAGCAGTACTTC. The V gene is TRBV15, the J gene TRBJ2-7, with 8 bases fitting TRBD2. Germline loops: CDR1 LNHNV, CDR2 YYDKDF (reference sequence). CDR3 length: 15 amino acids. V shed 0 bases and J 4 bases; nucleotides not matched to a gene: 5. The entire variable domain, with the rest obtained from reference TRBV15 and TRBJ2-7, is as follows: DAMVIQNPRYQVTQFGKPVTLSCSQTLNHNVMYWYQQKSSQAPKLLFHYYDKDFNNEADTPDNFQSRRPNTSFCFLDIRSPGLGDTAMYLCATSREGGGTYEQYFGPGTRLTVT.

The sample holds many counts of this clone. The chain links TRBV4-2 to TRBJ2-6; tentatively, D is TRBD1 (6 bases). Trimming left V 4 bases short and J 0 bases short, with 13 bases between. The CDR3 runs to 17 residues. CDR1 is LGHNA, CDR2 YNFKEQ, per germline. The CDR3 protein is CASSPVRGGSGANVLTF. In DNA, the CDR3 is TGTGCCAGCAGCCCTGTGCGAGGGGGCTCTGGGGCCAACGTCCTGACTTTC.

This chain uses TRBV23-1 with TRBJ2-2; D gene ambiguous. TRBV23-1 is placed among ORFs of uncertain function. The CDR3 is made up of 16 amino acids. The V end was cut by 5 bases, the J end by 6 bases, with 19 bases between. This CDR3 is CASSCHPSRPPGELFF. CDR3 coding DNA: TGCGCCAGCAGTTGCCATCCGTCTAGACCCCCCGGGGAGCTGTTTTTT.